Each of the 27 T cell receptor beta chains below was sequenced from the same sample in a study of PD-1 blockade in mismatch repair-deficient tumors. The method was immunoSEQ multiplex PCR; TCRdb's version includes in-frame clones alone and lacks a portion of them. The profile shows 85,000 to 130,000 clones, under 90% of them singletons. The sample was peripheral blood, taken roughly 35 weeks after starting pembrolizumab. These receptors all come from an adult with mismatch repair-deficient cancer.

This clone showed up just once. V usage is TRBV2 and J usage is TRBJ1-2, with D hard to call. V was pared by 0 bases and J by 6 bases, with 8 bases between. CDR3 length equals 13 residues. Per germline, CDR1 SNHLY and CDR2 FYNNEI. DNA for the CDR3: TGTGCCAGCAGTGAAGCGGTCCGTGATGGCTACACCTTC. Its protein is CASSEAVRDGYTF.

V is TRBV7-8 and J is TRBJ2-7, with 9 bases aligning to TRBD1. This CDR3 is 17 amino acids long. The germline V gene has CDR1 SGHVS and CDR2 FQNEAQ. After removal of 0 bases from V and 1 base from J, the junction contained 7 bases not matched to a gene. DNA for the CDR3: TGTGCCAGCAGCTTAGCAGGGGGGACAGGGACGTCCTACGAGCAGTACTTC. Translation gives CASSLAGGTGTSYEQYF.

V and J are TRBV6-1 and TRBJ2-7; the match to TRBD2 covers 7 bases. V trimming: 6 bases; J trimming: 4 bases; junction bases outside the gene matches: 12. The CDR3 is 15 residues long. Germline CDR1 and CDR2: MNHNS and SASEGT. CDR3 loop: CASSLPPRGGYEQYF. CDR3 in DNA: TGTGCCAGCAGCCTGCCCCCAAGGGGAGGGTACGAGCAGTACTTC.

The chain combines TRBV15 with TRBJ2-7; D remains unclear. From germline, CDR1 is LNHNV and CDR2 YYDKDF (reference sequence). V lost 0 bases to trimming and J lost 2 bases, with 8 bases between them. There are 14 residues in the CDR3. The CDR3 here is CATSRDPGAYEQYF. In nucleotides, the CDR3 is TGTGCCACCAGCAGAGATCCGGGCGCCTACGAGCAGTACTTC.

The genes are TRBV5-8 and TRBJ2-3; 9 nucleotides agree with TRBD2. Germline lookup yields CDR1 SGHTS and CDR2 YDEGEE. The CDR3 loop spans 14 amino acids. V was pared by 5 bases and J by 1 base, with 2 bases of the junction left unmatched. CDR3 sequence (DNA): TGTGCCAGCAGTAGCGGGAGACGCACAGATACGCAGTATTTT. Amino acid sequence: CASSSGRRTDTQYF.

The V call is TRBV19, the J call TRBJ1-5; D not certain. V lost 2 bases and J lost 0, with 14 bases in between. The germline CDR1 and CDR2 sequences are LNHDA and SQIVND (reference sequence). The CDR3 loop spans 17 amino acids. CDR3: CASSINSGGNSNQPQHF. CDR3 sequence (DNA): TGTGCCAGTAGTATAAACTCGGGCGGAAATAGCAATCAGCCCCAGCATTTT.

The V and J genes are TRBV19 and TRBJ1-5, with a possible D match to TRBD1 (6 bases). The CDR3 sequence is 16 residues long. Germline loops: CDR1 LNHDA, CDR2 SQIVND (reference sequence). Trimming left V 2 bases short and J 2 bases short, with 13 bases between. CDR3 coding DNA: TGTGCCAGTAGTATAAGCAGGGGCGAAGGCAATCAGCCCCAGCATTTT. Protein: CASSISRGEGNQPQHF.

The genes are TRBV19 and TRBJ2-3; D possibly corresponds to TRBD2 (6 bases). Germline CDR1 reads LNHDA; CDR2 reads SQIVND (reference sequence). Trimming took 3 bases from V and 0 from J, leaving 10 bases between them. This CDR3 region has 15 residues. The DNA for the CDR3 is TGTGCCAGTAGTATCAGGAGCGGGAGCACAGATACGCAGTATTTT. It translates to CASSIRSGSTDTQYF.

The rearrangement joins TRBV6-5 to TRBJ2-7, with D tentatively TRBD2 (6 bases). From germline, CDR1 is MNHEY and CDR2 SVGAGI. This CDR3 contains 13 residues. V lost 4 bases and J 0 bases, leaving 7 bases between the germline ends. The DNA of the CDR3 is TGTGCCAGCAGTTGGGACTCCTCCTACGAGCAGTACTTC. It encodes CASSWDSSYEQYF.

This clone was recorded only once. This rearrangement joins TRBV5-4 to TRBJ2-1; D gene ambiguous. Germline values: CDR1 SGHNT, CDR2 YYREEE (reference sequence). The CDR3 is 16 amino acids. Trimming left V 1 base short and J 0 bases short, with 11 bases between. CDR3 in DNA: TGTGCCAGCAGCTTGTTAGGGAAGGGCTCCTACAATGAGCAGTTCTTC. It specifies CASSLLGKGSYNEQFF.

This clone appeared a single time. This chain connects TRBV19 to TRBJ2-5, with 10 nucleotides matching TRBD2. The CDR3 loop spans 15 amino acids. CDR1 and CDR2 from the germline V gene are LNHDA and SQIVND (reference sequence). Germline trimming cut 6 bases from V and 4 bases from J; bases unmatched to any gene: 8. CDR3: CASSITSGNRETQYF. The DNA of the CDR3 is TGTGCCAGTAGCATTACTAGCGGGAACCGAGAGACCCAGTACTTC.

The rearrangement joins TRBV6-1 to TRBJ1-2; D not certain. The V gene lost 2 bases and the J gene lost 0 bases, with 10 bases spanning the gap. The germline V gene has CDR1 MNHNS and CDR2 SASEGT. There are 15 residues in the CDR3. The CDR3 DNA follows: TGTGCCAGCAGTGAATTCGACGGACCTAACTATGGCTACACCTTC. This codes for CASSEFDGPNYGYTF.

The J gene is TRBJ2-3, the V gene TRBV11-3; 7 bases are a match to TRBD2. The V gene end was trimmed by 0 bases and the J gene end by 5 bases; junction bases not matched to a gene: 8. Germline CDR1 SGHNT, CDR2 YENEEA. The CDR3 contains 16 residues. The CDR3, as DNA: TGTGCCAGCAGCTTAGAAGGCGGGAGTGTTGGAGATACGCAGTATTTT. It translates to CASSLEGGSVGDTQYF. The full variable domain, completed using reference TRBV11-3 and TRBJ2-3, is EAGVVQSPRYKIIEKKQPVAFWCNPISGHNTLYWYLQNLGQGPELLIRYENEEAVDDSQLPKDRFSAERLKGVDSTLKIQPAELGDSAVYLCASSLEGGSVGDTQYFGPGTRLTVL.

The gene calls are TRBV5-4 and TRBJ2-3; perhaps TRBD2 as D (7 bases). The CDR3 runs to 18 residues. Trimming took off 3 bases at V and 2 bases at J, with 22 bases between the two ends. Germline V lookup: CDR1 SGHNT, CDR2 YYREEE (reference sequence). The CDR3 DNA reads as TGTGCCAGCAGCTCGGGGTCGGGGGGCCGATTTTACACAGATACGCAGTATTTT. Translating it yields CASSSGSGGRFYTDTQYF.

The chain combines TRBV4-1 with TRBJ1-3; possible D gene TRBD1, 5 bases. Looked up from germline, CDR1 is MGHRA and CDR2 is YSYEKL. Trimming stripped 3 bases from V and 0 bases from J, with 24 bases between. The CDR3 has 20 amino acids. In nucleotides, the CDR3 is TGCGCCAGCAGCCAGATAGAACTTCTAGGGGAGATCCTCTCTGGAAACACCATATATTTT. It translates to CASSQIELLGEILSGNTIYF.

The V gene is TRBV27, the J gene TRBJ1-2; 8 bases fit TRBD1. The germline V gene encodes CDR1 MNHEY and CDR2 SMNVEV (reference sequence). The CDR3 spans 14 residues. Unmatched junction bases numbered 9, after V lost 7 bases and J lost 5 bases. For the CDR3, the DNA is TGTGCCAGCAACCCAGGGGGCTTACTTTATGGCTACACCTTC. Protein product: CASNPGGLLYGYTF.

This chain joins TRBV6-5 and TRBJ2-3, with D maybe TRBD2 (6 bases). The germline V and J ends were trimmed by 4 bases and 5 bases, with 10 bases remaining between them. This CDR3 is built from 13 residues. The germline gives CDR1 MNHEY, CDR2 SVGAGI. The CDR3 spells CASSWAEGDTQYF. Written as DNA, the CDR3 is TGTGCCAGCAGTTGGGCGGAGGGAGATACGCAGTATTTT.

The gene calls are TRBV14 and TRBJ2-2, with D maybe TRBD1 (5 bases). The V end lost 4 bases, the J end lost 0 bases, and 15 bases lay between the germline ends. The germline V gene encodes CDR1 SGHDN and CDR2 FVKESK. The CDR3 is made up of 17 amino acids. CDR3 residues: CASSPVRTYTNTGELFF. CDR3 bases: TGTGCCAGCAGCCCAGTGAGGACATACACGAACACCGGGGAGCTGTTTTTT.

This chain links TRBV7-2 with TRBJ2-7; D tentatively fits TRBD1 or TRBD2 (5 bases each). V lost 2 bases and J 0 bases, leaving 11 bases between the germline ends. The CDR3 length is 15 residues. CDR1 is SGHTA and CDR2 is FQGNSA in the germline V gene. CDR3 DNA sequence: TGTGCCAGCAGCTTAAATGGGGGAGCCTCCTACGAGCAGTACTTC. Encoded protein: CASSLNGGASYEQYF.

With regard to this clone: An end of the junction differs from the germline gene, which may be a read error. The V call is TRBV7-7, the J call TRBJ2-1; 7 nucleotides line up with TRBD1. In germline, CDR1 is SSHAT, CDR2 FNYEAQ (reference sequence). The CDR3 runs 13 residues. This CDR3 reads CASSSGTVNEQFF. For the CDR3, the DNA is TGTGCTAGCAGCTCCGGGACAGTCAATGAGCAGTTCTTC.

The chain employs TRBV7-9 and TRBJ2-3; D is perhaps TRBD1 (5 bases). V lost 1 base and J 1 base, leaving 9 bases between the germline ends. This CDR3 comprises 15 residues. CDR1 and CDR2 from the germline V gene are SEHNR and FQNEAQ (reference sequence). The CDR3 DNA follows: TGTGCCAGCAGCTTAGATGGGGCCCGCACAGATACGCAGTATTTT. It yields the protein CASSLDGARTDTQYF.

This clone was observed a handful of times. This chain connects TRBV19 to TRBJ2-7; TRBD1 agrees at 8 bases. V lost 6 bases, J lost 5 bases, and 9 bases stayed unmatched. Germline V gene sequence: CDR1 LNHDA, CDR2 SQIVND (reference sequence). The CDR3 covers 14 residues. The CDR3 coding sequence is TGTGCCAGTAGGCCGGACAGGGCCTCTCACGAGCAGTACTTC. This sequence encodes CASRPDRASHEQYF.

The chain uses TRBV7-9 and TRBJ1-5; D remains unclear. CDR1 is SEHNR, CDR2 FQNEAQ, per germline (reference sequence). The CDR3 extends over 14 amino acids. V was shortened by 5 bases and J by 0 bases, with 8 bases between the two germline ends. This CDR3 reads CASSMGNSNQPQHF. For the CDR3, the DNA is TGTGCCAGCAGCATGGGTAATAGCAATCAGCCCCAGCATTTT.

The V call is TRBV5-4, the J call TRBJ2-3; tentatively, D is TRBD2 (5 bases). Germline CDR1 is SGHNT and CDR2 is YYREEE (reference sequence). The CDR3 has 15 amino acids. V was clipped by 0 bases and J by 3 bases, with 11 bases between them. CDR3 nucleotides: TGTGCCAGCAGCTTGGCCGGGATTGGGACAGATACGCAGTATTTT. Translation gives CASSLAGIGTDTQYF.

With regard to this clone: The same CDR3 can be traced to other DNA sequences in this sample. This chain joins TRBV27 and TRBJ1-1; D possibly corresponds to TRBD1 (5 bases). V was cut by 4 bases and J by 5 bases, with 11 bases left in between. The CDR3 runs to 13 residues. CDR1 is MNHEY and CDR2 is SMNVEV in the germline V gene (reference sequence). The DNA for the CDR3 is TGTGCCAGCAGTTGGGGGGGTGGGACTGAAGCTTTCTTT. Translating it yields CASSWGGGTEAFF.

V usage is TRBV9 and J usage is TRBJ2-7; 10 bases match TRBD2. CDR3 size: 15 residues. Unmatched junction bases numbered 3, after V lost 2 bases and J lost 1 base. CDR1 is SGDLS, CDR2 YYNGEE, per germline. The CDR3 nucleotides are TGTGCCAGCAGCGTTAGAGCGGGAGGGTCCTACGAGCAGTACTTC. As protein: CASSVRAGGSYEQYF.

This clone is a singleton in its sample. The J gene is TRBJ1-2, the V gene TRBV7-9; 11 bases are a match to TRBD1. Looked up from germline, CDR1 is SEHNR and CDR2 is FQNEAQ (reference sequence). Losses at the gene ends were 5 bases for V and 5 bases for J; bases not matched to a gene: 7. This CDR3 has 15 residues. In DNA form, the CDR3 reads TGTGCCAGCAGCCCAAGGGACAGGGGGAATTATGGCTACACCTTC. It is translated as CASSPRDRGNYGYTF.